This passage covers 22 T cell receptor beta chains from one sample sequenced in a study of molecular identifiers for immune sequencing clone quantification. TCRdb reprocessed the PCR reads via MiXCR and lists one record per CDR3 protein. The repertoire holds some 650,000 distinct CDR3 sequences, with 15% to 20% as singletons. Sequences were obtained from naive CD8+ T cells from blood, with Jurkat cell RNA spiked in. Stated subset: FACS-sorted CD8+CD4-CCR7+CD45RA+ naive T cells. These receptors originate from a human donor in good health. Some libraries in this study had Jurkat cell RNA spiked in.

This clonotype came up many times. CDR3 residues: CAIHTSGGAVSYNEQFF. The CDR3 nucleotides are TGTGCCATCCATACTAGCGGGGGGGCCGTCTCCTACAATGAGCAGTTCTTC. V usage is TRBV10-3 and J usage is TRBJ2-1, with TRBD2 matching 13 bases. This CDR3 is 17 amino acids long. J was trimmed by 0 bases and V by 8 bases; bases with no gene match: 7. Germline V gene data show CDR1 as ENHRY and CDR2 as SYGVKD.

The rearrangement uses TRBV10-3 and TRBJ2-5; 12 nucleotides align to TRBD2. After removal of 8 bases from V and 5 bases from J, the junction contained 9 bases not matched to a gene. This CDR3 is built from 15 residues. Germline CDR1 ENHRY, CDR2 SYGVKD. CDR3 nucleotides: TGTGCCATCTCGACTAGCGGGGGATCGGGGGAGACCCAGTACTTC. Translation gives CAISTSGGSGETQYF.

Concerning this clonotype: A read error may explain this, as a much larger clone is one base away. The CDR3 sequence: CAGSGSKSGQYF. CDR3 sequence (DNA): TGTGCCGGTAGCGGGAGTAAGTCCGGGCAGTACTTC. The V call is TRBV7-9, the J call TRBJ2-7; 9 positions match TRBD2. The CDR3 consists of 12 residues. Germline V lookup: CDR1 SEHNR, CDR2 FQNEAQ (reference sequence). Trimming took 11 bases from V and 9 from J; bases not matched to a gene: 11.

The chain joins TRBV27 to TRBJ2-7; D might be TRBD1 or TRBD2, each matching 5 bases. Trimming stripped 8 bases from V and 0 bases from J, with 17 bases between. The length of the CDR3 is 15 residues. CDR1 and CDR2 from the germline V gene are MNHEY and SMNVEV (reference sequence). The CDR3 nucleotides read TGTGCCAGCCGAGAGGGGCTACAGTACTCCTACGAGCAGTACTTC. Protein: CASREGLQYSYEQYF.

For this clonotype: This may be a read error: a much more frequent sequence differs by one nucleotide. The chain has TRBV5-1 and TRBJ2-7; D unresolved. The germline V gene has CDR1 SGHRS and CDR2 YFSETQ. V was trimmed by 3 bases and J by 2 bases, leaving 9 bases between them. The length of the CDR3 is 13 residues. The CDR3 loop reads CASSSSTTYEQYF. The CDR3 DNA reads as TGCGCCAGCAGCTCGTCTACTACCTACGAGCAGTACTTC.

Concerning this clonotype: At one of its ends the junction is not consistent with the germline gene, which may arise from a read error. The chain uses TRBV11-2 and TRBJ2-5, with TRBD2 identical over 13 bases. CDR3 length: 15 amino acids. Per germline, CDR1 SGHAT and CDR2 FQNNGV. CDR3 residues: CASSFPGTSGEPLVF. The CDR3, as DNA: TGTGCCAGCAGCTTTCCCGGGACTAGCGGGGAGCCACTGGTCTTC.

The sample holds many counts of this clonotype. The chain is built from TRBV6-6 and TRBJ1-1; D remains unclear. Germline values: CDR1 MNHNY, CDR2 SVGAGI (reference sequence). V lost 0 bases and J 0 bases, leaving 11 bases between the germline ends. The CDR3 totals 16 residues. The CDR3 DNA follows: TGTGCCAGCAGTTACTCGGTCGGCAGCCTGAACACTGAAGCTTTCTTT. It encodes CASSYSVGSLNTEAFF.

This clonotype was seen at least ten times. Here the CDR3 DNA reads TGTGCCAGCAGTTACTCCGTAGCGGGGAACACCGGGGAGCTGTTTTTT. Its translation is CASSYSVAGNTGELFF. The rearrangement uses TRBV6-5 and TRBJ2-2; TRBD2 matches 7 bases. The CDR3 consists of 16 residues. V dropped 0 bases and J dropped 1; count of bases not matched to a gene: 2. CDR1 is MNHEY and CDR2 is SVGAGI in the germline V gene.

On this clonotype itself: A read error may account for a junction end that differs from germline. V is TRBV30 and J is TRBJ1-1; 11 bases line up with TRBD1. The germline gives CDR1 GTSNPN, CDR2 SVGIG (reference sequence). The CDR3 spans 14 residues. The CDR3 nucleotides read TGTGCCTGGAGTGCTGGGACAGGGGGGACTGGAGCTTTCTTT. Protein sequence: CAWSAGTGGTGAFF.

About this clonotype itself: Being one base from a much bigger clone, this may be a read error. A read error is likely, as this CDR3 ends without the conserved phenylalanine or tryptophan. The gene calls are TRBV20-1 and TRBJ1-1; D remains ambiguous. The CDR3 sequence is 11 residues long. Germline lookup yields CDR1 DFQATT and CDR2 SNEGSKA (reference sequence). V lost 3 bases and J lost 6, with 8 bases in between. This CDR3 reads CSARMVAEAFS. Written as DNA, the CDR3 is TGCAGTGCTAGGATGGTGGCTGAAGCTTTCTCT.

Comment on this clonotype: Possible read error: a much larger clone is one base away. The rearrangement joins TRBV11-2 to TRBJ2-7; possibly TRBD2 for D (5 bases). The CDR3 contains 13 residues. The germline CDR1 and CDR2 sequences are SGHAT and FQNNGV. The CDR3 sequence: CVSSPRGRYEQYF. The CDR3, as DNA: TGTGTCAGCAGCCCCCGCGGGCGCTACGAGCAGTACTTC.

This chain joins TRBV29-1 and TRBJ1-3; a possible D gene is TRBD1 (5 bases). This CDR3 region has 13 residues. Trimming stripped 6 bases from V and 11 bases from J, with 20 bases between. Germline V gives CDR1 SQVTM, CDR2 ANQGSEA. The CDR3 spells CSVRGRPGDAIYF. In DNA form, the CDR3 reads TGCAGCGTACGGGGAAGGCCCGGGGACGCCATATATTTT.

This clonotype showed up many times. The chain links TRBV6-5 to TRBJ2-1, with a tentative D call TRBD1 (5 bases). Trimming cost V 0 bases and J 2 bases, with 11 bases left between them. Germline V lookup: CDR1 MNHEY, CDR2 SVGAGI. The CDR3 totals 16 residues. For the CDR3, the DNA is TGTGCCAGCAGTTACTCGATTTCAGGGACCTACAATGAGCAGTTCTTC. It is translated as CASSYSISGTYNEQFF.

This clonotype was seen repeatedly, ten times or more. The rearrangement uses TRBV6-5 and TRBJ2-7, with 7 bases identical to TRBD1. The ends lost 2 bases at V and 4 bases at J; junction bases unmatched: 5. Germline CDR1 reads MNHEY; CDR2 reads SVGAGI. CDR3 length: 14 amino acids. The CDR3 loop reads CASSYIGGNYEQYF. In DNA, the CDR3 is TGTGCCAGCAGTTACATAGGGGGCAATTACGAGCAGTACTTC.

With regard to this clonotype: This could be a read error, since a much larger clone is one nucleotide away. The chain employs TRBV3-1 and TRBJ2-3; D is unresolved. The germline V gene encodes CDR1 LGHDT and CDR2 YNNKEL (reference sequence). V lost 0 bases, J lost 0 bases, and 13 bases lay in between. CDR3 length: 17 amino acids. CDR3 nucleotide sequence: TGTGCCAGCAGCCAAGAGAGGTCGGTCGGAAGCACAGATACGCAGTATTTT. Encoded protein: CASSQERSVGSTDTQYF.

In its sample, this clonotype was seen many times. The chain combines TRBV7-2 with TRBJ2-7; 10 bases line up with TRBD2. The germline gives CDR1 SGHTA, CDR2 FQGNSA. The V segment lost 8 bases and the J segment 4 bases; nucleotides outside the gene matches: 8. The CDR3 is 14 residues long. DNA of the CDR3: TGTGCCAGCCTAGTAGCGGGGGGCAGTTACGAGCAGTACTTC. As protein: CASLVAGGSYEQYF.

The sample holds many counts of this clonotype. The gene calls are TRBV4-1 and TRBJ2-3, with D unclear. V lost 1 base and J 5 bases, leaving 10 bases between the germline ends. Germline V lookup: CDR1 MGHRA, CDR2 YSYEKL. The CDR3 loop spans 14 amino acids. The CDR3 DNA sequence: TGCGCCAGCAGCCAAGTTGGCGGAGTAGATACGCAGTATTTT. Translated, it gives CASSQVGGVDTQYF.

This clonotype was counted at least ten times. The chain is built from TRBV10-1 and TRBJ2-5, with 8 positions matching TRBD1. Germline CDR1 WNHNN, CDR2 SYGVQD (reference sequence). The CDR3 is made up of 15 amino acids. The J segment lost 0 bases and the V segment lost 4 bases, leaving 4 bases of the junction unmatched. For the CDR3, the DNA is TGCGCCAGCAGTGCAATACAGGGGGACCAAGAGACCCAGTACTTC. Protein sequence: CASSAIQGDQETQYF.

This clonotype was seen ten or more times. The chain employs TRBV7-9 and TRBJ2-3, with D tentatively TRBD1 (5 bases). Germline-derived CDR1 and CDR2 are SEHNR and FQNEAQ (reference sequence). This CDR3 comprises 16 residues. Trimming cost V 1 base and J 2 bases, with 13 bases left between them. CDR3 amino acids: CASSLGGGLDTDTQYF. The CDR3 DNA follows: TGTGCCAGCAGCTTAGGGGGCGGCTTGGACACAGATACGCAGTATTTT.

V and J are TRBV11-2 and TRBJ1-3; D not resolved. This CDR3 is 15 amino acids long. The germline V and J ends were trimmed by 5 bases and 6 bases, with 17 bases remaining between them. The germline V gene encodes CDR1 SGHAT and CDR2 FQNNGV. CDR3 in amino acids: CASSTLDRIPNTIYF. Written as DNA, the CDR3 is TGTGCCAGCAGCACCCTAGACCGAATCCCAAACACCATATATTTT.

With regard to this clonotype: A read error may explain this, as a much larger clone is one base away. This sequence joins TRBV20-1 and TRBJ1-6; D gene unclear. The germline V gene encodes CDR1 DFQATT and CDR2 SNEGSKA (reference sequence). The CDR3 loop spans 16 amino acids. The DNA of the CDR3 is TGCAGTGCTAGAGATCGAAAGAGCTCCTATAATTCACCCCTCAACTTT. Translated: CSARDRKSSYNSPLNF.

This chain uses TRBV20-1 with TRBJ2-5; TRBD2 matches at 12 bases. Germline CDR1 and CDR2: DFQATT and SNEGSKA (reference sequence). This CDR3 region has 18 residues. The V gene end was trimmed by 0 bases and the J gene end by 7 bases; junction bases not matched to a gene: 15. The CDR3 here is CSARDPQTSGGLYATQYF. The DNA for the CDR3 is TGCAGTGCTAGAGATCCCCAGACTAGCGGGGGCCTCTATGCGACCCAGTACTTC.